The source of this T cell receptor beta chain is a study of blood T cell repertoires in COVID-19. Overall study context: Samples representing acute and convalescent COVID-19 were sourced from the United States, Italy and Spain. Sources were T cells, B-cell-depleted T cells, or PBMCs; the material itself was cDNA or gDNA.

Original analysis: Reference gene primer amplification gave estimated nucleated cell counts. Only in-frame clones appear in the TCRdb table, and some are missing; sequencing was by immunoSEQ multiplex PCR. V, J and clone size reflect that table, while D and trimming were determined from the DNA. The table lists roughly 33,000 clones, roughly 85% of them singletons. The TCR comes from a human donor with acute or convalescent COVID-19. The donor label of this sample is uncertain. Sequencing was performed on peripheral blood.

CDR3 loop: CASSQGAVQDGETQYF. The DNA of the CDR3 is TGCGCCAGCAGCCAAGGGGCAGTCCAGGATGGGGAGACCCAGTACTTC. V gene TRBV4-3 combines with J gene TRBJ2-5; no clear D gene. Trimming left V 1 base short and J 5 bases short, with 17 bases between. The CDR3 contains 16 residues. Germline V gene lookup returns CDR1 LGHNA and CDR2 YSLEER.